One T cell receptor (beta chain) is described in this entry. These data are taken from a study of human CD8 memory T cell subsets. Scientists made TCR beta libraries using UMI-labeled 5' RACE. TCRdb reprocessed the 5' RACE reads, keeping one entry per CDR3 protein, no DNA. The sample table includes around 9,800 distinct CDR3 sequences. Germline lookup yields CDR1 DFQATT and CDR2 SNEGSKA (reference sequence). This CDR3 has 13 residues. Total CD8+ T cells were enriched by negative magnetic separation. The sequenced sample was CD8+ T cells from PBMCs. V and J are TRBV20-1 and TRBJ1-2. This TCR was recovered from a human donor in good health. The CDR3 region is CSATWTASYGYTF.